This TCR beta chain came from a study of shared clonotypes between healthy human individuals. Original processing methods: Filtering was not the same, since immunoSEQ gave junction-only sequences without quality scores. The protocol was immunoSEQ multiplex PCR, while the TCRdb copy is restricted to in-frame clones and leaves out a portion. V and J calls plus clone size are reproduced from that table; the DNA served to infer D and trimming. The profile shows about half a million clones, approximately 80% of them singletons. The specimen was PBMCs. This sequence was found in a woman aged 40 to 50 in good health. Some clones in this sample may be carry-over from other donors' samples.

DNA for the CDR3: TGTGCCAGCAGCCCCGGGACAGGGTCCCACGAGCAGTACTTC. Amino acids: CASSPGTGSHEQYF. The chain recombines TRBV9 with TRBJ2-7; 9 nucleotides match TRBD1. Germline loops: CDR1 SGDLS, CDR2 YYNGEE. With 4 bases clipped from V and 5 bases from J, the junction kept 7 bases outside the gene matches. The CDR3 consists of 14 residues.